The TCR beta chain described here comes from a study of shared clonotypes between healthy human individuals. The CDR3 is made up of 16 amino acids. V trimming: 5 bases; J trimming: 5 bases; junction bases outside the gene matches: 13. Germline V gives CDR1 SGHTA, CDR2 FQGNSA. It was about 180 ng DNA, 31,000 or so T cell genomes, that sorted-subset replicate PCRs used. Data came from immunoSEQ multiplex PCR; TCRdb stores just in-frame clones and leaves some out. Of roughly 2,500,000 clones listed, 80% to 95% were seen once; the top ten hold approximately 0.37%. Comments on this clone: The antigen is not known.

Notes on the study in general: About 5.2% was the fraction of naive CD4 clonotypes found shared across a few donors.

Material for sequencing was naive CD4+ T cells from PBMCs. Subset indicated: CD45RA+ positively selected. The chain couples TRBV7-2 to TRBJ1-1; 8 bases map to TRBD1. The clonotype comes from a man aged 18-30 years in good health. Some clones in this sample may be carry-over from other donors' samples. The CDR3, as DNA: TGTGCCAGCAGCACCCGGACAGGGTCGTCGTATACTGAAGCTTTCTTT. This translates into CASSTRTGSSYTEAFF.